Shown below are 30 T cell receptor beta chains from a single sample sequenced in a study of T cell repertoires in cytomegalovirus infection. A single record per CDR3 protein comes from TCRdb applying MiXCR to the reads. In the table there are about 52,000 distinct CDR3 sequences, around 20% of which are singletons. No cognate antigen is known for these TCRs. The source material was CD8+ T cells from cultured PBMCs, sampled from culture after CMV antigen stimulation. The receptor source for this set is a human donor in good health (CMV status not recorded). Some clones in this sample may be carry-over from other donors' samples.

The chain recombines TRBV11-1 with TRBJ2-1, with TRBD2 as a possible D gene (5 bases). The CDR3 spans 16 residues. With 2 bases removed from V and 0 bases from J, the gap between germline ends came to 11 bases. From germline, CDR1 is SGHAT and CDR2 FQDESV (reference sequence). For the CDR3, the DNA is TGTGCCAGCAGCTTAAGAGGGAGAAGCTCCTACAATGAGCAGTTCTTC. Translating it yields CASSLRGRSSYNEQFF.

This clonotype was counted a few times. V is TRBV5-1 and J is TRBJ2-1; a weak D match, TRBD2 (6 bases). The CDR3 spans 16 residues. Germline V lookup: CDR1 SGHRS, CDR2 YFSETQ. The V and J ends lost 4 bases and 0 bases respectively, with 14 bases between them. The CDR3 is CASSPQDGSSYNEQFF. CDR3 bases: TGCGCCAGCAGCCCTCAGGACGGGAGCTCCTACAATGAGCAGTTCTTC.

The CDR3 loop reads CASLDGTYNEQFF. The CDR3 DNA sequence: TGTGCCAGTCTAGACGGGACATACAATGAGCAGTTCTTC. The gene calls are TRBV6-6 and TRBJ2-1; D might be TRBD1 (6 bases). Trimming took off 9 bases at V and 4 bases at J, with 13 bases between the two ends. This CDR3 spans 13 amino acids. Germline-derived CDR1 and CDR2 are MNHNY and SVGAGI (reference sequence).

This CDR3 is CASGQGTPEAFF. CDR3 in DNA: TGTGCCAGCGGACAGGGAACCCCTGAAGCTTTCTTT. The V and J genes are TRBV19 and TRBJ1-1, with TRBD1 identical over 8 bases. The CDR3 runs to 12 residues. V shed 9 bases and J 6 bases; nucleotides not matched to a gene: 6. Germline assignment: CDR1 LNHDA and CDR2 SQIVND (reference sequence).

Comments on this clonotype: Being one base from a much bigger clone, this may be a read error. This chain joins TRBV7-2 and TRBJ2-7; the match to TRBD2 covers 7 bases. The CDR3 runs to 13 residues. Germline loops: CDR1 SGHTA, CDR2 FQGNSA. Written as DNA, the CDR3 is TGTGCCAGCAGCTTGGGACTAAGCTACAAGCAGTACTTC. This encodes CASSLGLSYKQYF.

This clonotype came up a few times. The V and J genes are TRBV7-9 and TRBJ1-2; the match to TRBD1 covers 7 bases. The CDR3 runs to 16 residues. V lost 2 bases and J lost 4; bases outside the gene matches: 10. CDR1 SEHNR and CDR2 FQNEAQ come from the germline V gene (reference sequence). The CDR3 DNA is TGTGCCAGCAGCTTATCTTACAGGGGACGAAGCTATGGCTACACCTTC. Protein: CASSLSYRGRSYGYTF.

CDR3 nucleotide sequence: TGTGCCAGCAGCCTAGGACAGGGTGCCAAAAACATTCAGTACTTC. Encoded protein: CASSLGQGAKNIQYF. The chain recombines TRBV7-2 with TRBJ2-4, with 8 bases identical to TRBD1. Germline V gene lookup returns CDR1 SGHTA and CDR2 FQGNSA. This CDR3 comprises 15 residues. The V segment lost 5 bases and the J segment 1 base; nucleotides outside the gene matches: 4.

A few counts support this clonotype. The V gene is TRBV27, the J gene TRBJ1-1; no definite D call. With 0 bases removed from V and 7 bases from J, the gap between germline ends came to 9 bases. Germline V gene lookup returns CDR1 MNHEY and CDR2 SMNVEV (reference sequence). The CDR3 loop spans 13 amino acids. Here the CDR3 reads CASSLSGRHEAFF. The CDR3, as DNA: TGTGCCAGCAGTTTATCCGGACGGCATGAAGCTTTCTTT.

The chain has TRBV4-1 and TRBJ2-7; 13 bases are shared with TRBD2. Germline CDR1 and CDR2: MGHRA and YSYEKL. The J segment lost 2 bases and the V segment lost 4 bases, leaving 5 bases of the junction unmatched. The CDR3 runs 16 residues. The CDR3 sequence is CASSLGTSGTTYEQYF. CDR3 DNA sequence: TGCGCCAGCAGCCTTGGGACTAGCGGGACTACCTACGAGCAGTACTTC.

In its sample, this clonotype was seen a few times. The chain joins TRBV7-2 to TRBJ1-5, with 9 positions matching TRBD1. J lost 7 bases, V lost 4 bases, and 11 bases had no gene match. This CDR3 comprises 16 residues. CDR1 and CDR2 from the germline V gene are SGHTA and FQGNSA. Written as DNA, the CDR3 is TGTGCCAGCAGCTCCCCACAGGGGGCGAGAGGGCAGCCCCAGCATTTT. Protein sequence: CASSSPQGARGQPQHF.

This clonotype was seen a single time. The gene calls are TRBV4-1 and TRBJ1-2, with unresolved D. V shed 0 bases and J shed 7 bases, with 12 bases lying between them. Germline V CDR1 and CDR2: MGHRA, YSYEKL. The CDR3 spans 14 residues. CDR3 sequence: CASSQDSLEAGYTF. The CDR3 DNA follows: TGCGCCAGCAGCCAAGACAGCCTGGAAGCTGGCTACACCTTC.

The chain uses TRBV12-3 or TRBV12-4 and TRBJ1-5; D remains ambiguous. V dropped 7 bases and J dropped 7 bases, with 14 bases sitting between them. CDR3 size: 13 residues. CDR3 nucleotide sequence: TGTGCCAGCACCCCTCTCCTGGGGCAGCCCCAGCATTTT. Its protein is CASTPLLGQPQHF.

A few counts support this clonotype. The rearrangement links TRBV12-3 or TRBV12-4 to TRBJ2-3, with 7 bases matching TRBD2. Trimming cost V 4 bases and J 2 bases; bases outside gene matches: 9. The CDR3 consists of 16 residues. CDR3 residues: CASSSLSGVFTDTQYF. The DNA of the CDR3 is TGTGCCAGCAGTTCCTTGAGCGGGGTATTCACAGATACGCAGTATTTT.

This clonotype came up many times. J is TRBJ2-4 and V is TRBV12-3 or TRBV12-4, with D possibly being TRBD1 (6 bases). V lost 5 bases, J lost 1 base, and 24 bases lay in between. CDR3 length equals 19 residues. CDR3 loop: CASSPHAQGQFEAKNIQYF. The CDR3 coding sequence is TGTGCCAGCAGTCCGCATGCTCAGGGGCAGTTCGAGGCCAAAAACATTCAGTACTTC.

V gene TRBV7-2 combines with J gene TRBJ2-3; D possibly matches TRBD1 or TRBD2 (6 bases each). Germline V gene data show CDR1 as SGHTA and CDR2 as FQGNSA. The CDR3 is 16 amino acids. The V end lost 3 bases, the J end lost 1 base, and 14 bases lay between the germline ends. CDR3 region: CASSFLGGTRTDTQYF. The CDR3 bases are TGTGCCAGCAGCTTTCTCGGGGGCACCCGCACAGATACGCAGTATTTT.

The genes are TRBV5-4 and TRBJ1-1, with D possibly being TRBD1 (6 bases). The CDR3 spans 12 residues. Germline V gene sequence: CDR1 SGHNT, CDR2 YYREEE (reference sequence). The ends were cut back, 3 bases at V and 8 bases at J, with 11 bases in the middle. CDR3 DNA: TGTGCCAGCAGCTACTTAGACAGGGAAGCTTTCTTT. It specifies CASSYLDREAFF.

The chain has TRBV7-2 and TRBJ2-7; 13 bases fit TRBD2. The CDR3 spans 15 residues. Germline V gives CDR1 SGHTA, CDR2 FQGNSA. V gave up 5 bases and J gave up 3 bases; unmatched junction bases: 4. The CDR3 DNA reads TGTGCCAGCAGCGGATGGACTAGCGGGGGCTACGAGCAGTACTTC. Its protein is CASSGWTSGGYEQYF.

The V gene is TRBV5-1, the J gene TRBJ1-2; tentative D call: TRBD1 (5 bases). The CDR3 is made up of 16 amino acids. The V and J ends lost 2 bases and 2 bases respectively, with 16 bases between them. Germline V gene data show CDR1 as SGHRS and CDR2 as YFSETQ. In DNA, the CDR3 is TGCGCCAGCAGCTTCTATCAATCCGGGGCGAACTATGGCTACACCTTC. Protein product: CASSFYQSGANYGYTF.

The chain is built from TRBV7-9 and TRBJ2-7, with D possibly being TRBD1 or TRBD2 (5 bases each). Germline CDR1 reads SEHNR; CDR2 reads FQNEAQ (reference sequence). V lost 4 bases to trimming and J lost 2 bases, with 15 bases between them. CDR3 length: 15 amino acids. This CDR3 reads CASSSPGPKTYEQYF. CDR3 nucleotides: TGTGCCAGCAGCTCGCCGGGACCTAAAACCTACGAGCAGTACTTC.

This clonotype was picked up a small number of times. The V gene is TRBV11-1, the J gene TRBJ2-7; D gene unclear. The ends were cut back, 7 bases at V and 5 bases at J, with 18 bases in the middle. The CDR3 spans 14 residues. The germline CDR1 and CDR2 sequences are SGHAT and FQDESV (reference sequence). CDR3 amino acids: CASMAADSFHEQYF. The CDR3 DNA reads as TGTGCCAGCATGGCGGCGGATAGTTTCCACGAGCAGTACTTC.

This clonotype was recorded a few times. V usage is TRBV28 and J usage is TRBJ2-2; the D call may be TRBD1 or TRBD2 (5 bases each). V lost 10 bases and J lost 6, with 21 bases in between. The CDR3 runs to 15 residues. The germline CDR1 and CDR2 sequences are MDHEN and SYDVKM. Here the CDR3 reads CATPTGRGIAGELFF. Here the CDR3 DNA reads TGTGCCACTCCCACGGGGCGCGGAATCGCCGGGGAGCTGTTTTTT.

The chain combines TRBV7-2 with TRBJ2-3; perhaps TRBD1 as D (5 bases). The CDR3 sequence is 15 residues long. Germline-derived CDR1 and CDR2 are SGHTA and FQGNSA. V lost 3 bases and J lost 2, with 12 bases in between. Written as DNA, the CDR3 is TGTGCCAGCAGCTTCCCTCAAGGGGCCACAGATACGCAGTATTTT. It is translated as CASSFPQGATDTQYF.

The V and J genes are TRBV30 and TRBJ2-3, with 11 bases that match TRBD2. V trimming: 4 bases; J trimming: 0 bases; junction bases outside the gene matches: 12. The CDR3 contains 18 residues. Germline CDR1 reads GTSNPN; CDR2 reads SVGIG (reference sequence). CDR3 residues: CAWTLAGGALSSTDTQYF. The CDR3 DNA is TGTGCCTGGACTCTAGCGGGGGGAGCTTTATCTAGCACAGATACGCAGTATTTT.

A few counts support this clonotype. The CDR3 spells CASSQASSYNSPLHF. The CDR3 DNA follows: TGTGCCAGCAGTCAGGCGAGCTCCTATAATTCACCCCTCCACTTT. The chain combines TRBV12-3 or TRBV12-4 with TRBJ1-6, with D hard to call. The V and J ends lost 5 bases and 0 bases respectively, with 8 bases between them. The CDR3 is made up of 15 amino acids.

The V gene is TRBV7-8, the J gene TRBJ1-4; tentatively, D is TRBD1 (6 bases). This CDR3 is 16 amino acids long. V was trimmed by 2 bases and J by 6 bases, leaving 16 bases between them. From germline, CDR1 is SGHVS and CDR2 FQNEAQ. CDR3 in DNA: TGTGCCAGCAGCTTAAAATCTAGGACAGTTGATGAAAAACTGTTTTTT. Its translation is CASSLKSRTVDEKLFF.

V is TRBV25-1 and J is TRBJ2-5; D possibly corresponds to TRBD1 (5 bases). Germline CDR1 reads MGHDK; CDR2 reads SYGVNS. V shed 6 bases and J shed 2 bases, with 13 bases lying between them. This CDR3 contains 14 residues. CDR3 region: CASRGPGFQETQYF. CDR3 nucleotide sequence: TGTGCCAGCAGGGGGCCAGGGTTTCAAGAGACCCAGTACTTC.

This clonotype showed up just a few times. The J gene is TRBJ1-2, the V gene TRBV7-8, with D possibly TRBD1 on 5 matching bases. Germline V gene sequence: CDR1 SGHVS, CDR2 FQNEAQ. This CDR3 region has 14 residues. Deletions cut 1 base from V and 8 bases from J, with 14 bases between. CDR3 DNA sequence: TGTGCCAGCAGCTTAGTGAGCGGGGCTTGGGGCTACACCTTC. This translates into CASSLVSGAWGYTF.

Only a few counts were recorded for this clonotype. The chain joins TRBV28 to TRBJ1-1; D unclear. V was trimmed by 5 bases and J by 1 base, leaving 8 bases between them. The CDR3 consists of 13 residues. Germline CDR1 reads MDHEN; CDR2 reads SYDVKM. The chain's CDR3 is CASSVVTNTEAFF. DNA for the CDR3: TGTGCCAGCAGTGTTGTCACGAACACTGAAGCTTTCTTT.

This clonotype showed up just a few times. This sequence joins TRBV13 and TRBJ2-5; maybe TRBD2 (5 bases). Germline CDR1 and CDR2: PRHDT and FYEKMQ (reference sequence). CDR3 length: 12 amino acids. The germline V and J ends were trimmed by 4 bases and 5 bases, with 8 bases remaining between them. CDR3 sequence reads: CASSSGRETQYF. CDR3 nucleotides: TGTGCCAGCAGCTCGGGAAGGGAGACCCAGTACTTC.

V gene TRBV7-2 combines with J gene TRBJ2-3; no reliable D call. Germline V CDR1 and CDR2: SGHTA, FQGNSA. With 7 bases removed from V and 6 bases from J, the gap between germline ends came to 14 bases. The CDR3 loop spans 13 amino acids. CDR3 loop: CASTVLLRDTQYF. In DNA, the CDR3 is TGTGCCAGCACCGTCCTTCTGAGGGATACGCAGTATTTT.